This T cell receptor beta chain emerged from a study of blood T cells in healthy people across ages (dated by TCRdb to the mid-2010s). Concerning the study at large: In model experiments, template switching captured about one uniquely barcoded TCR beta cDNA molecule for every two T cells. Using deep sequencing normalized with unique cDNA molecular identifiers, the study measured how TCR beta repertoire diversity changes with age. The donors were divided into four age groups: young (average roughly 15 years), middle-aged (roughly 42), aged (about 56) and long-lived (nearly 85). To avoid experimental bias, donors of different ages were spread randomly across the sequencing lanes. Two additional independent replicas of 1 million unique cDNA reads from the same blood draw were analyzed for two donors (one aged 18 to 30 and one aged 80 or older).

The CDR3 holds 16 amino acids from the cysteine to the phenylalanine. Only the CDR3 DNA is retained, 48 bases long and in frame from the first base. V gives up 0 bases and J gives up 2 bases, and the segment between their germline ends measures 13 bases. The germline V gene supplies CDR1 SGHDN and CDR2 FVKESK. Libraries were constructed by 5' RACE. Sequencing was performed on an Illumina HiSeq 2500. A second about 7 to 12 cycle PCR used a sample-barcoded 5' primer and a J-beta primer mix. A unique molecular identifier was introduced onto each TCR beta cDNA molecule by a template-switch 5' adaptor carrying 12 random nucleotides. At least 2.5 million CDR3-containing paired-end reads were obtained from each sample. First-strand cDNA synthesis was performed from all RNA using the Mint cDNA synthesis kit, with priming by a TRBC-specific oligonucleotide. Following uracil-DNA glycosylase treatment, all cDNA underwent a first 18-cycle PCR with the universal primers M1SS and BC2_uni_R. The paper's processing steps were these. For normalization, 1 million high-quality reads, each with a distinct molecular identifier, were randomly selected from each sample. Instead of being binned into consensus sequences, reads with shared molecular identifiers were discarded. MiTCR, set to a Q25 quality threshold and the strictest error-elimination algorithm, was used for CDR3 identification, clonotype clustering and error correction. A nonparametric unseen species model with Euler transformation was used to estimate lower-bound total TCR beta diversity. The public reads were quality trimmed at Q25 with fastp and then assembled into clones with MiXCR by TCRdb, keeping productive beta chains. Identical CDR3 proteins give one entry, which carries the most common genes and DNA. TCRdb assigned the V and J calls; the authors' analysis was not used. The sample records hundreds of thousands of distinct CDR3 sequences, approximately 44% of which are singletons. The biggest ten clones account for approximately 19% of the sample.

As to this clonotype: Its antigen target is currently unknown. No base qualities exist here, and no much larger clone lies one base off it.

Broad study findings and their caveats: Estimates of total diversity based on one million sequenced T cells were regarded as lower bounds and as underestimates. There was a strong correlation between observed TCR beta diversity and the percentage of naive T cells measured by flow cytometry. Observed TCR beta diversity per million T cells fell roughly linearly with age, and a significant reduction was already apparent by age around 36. Since profiling was done on bulk unsorted PBMCs, naive and antigen-experienced compartments could not be conclusively compared. Because the CMV infection status of the donors was unknown, age-related changes in expanded clonotypes may potentially have been confounded. Compared with the aged group, the long-lived group had more naive CD4+ T cells, fewer expanded clones and increased TCR diversity, a pattern suggesting age selection.

Systemically healthy Caucasian individuals from Russia, 39 in total and aged roughly 6 to 100 years, were included as donors. Roughly 10 milliliters of peripheral blood were collected from each donor into EDTA-treated Vacutainer tubes. Ficoll-Paque density-gradient centrifugation was used to isolate PBMCs, with at least 6 million per sample. Total RNA, at least 5 micrograms per sample, was extracted from PBMCs with Trizol reagent. The percentages of naive CD45RAhigh/CD27high T cells were determined by flow cytometry on a PBMC aliquot from every donor. Sample: blood. The sequence derives from a man in his sixties in good health. This chain is built from TRBV14 and TRBJ1-2; the D gene is perhaps TRBD1, on 6 matching bases. The DNA reads TGTGCCAGCAGCCAAGATGAAAGCAGGGGAAACTATGGCTACACCTTC. Its amino acids are CASSQDESRGNYGYTF.